The rows below give T cell receptor beta chains drawn from one sample of a study of blood T cell repertoires in COVID-19. Profiled with immunoSEQ multiplex PCR; TCRdb holds only in-frame clones, not every one. The table shows 200,000 to 250,000 clones, with 84% occurring only once. The sample was peripheral blood. These receptors were taken from a man aged 50-60 years with active or convalescent COVID-19. The CDR3 runs from the conserved cysteine through the conserved F or W. The order of the fields is D gene, V gene, J gene, clone size, CDR3 DNA, CDR3 protein. A D gene is named only where the DNA matches it firmly. Clone size, where shown, is once, few, many, or a class for clones that have expanded.

TRBD1	TRBV4-1	TRBJ1-2	.	TGCGCCAGCAGCCTGCTAGGACAGGGAGCCGACGGCTACACCTTC	CASSLLGQGADGYTF
TRBD1	TRBV4-3	TRBJ1-5	.	TGCGCCAGCAGCCAAGAGACAGGGCCCCATCAGCCCCAGCATTTT	CASSQETGPHQPQHF
.	TRBV7-2	TRBJ2-5	.	TGTGCCAGCAGCTTAGGCCGGTCCCAAGAGACCCAGTACTTC	CASSLGRSQETQYF
TRBD1	TRBV11-2	TRBJ1-1	.	TGTGCCAGCAGCCTACAGGGGCCCCTGAACACTGAAGCTTTCTTT	CASSLQGPLNTEAFF
.	TRBV6-5	TRBJ1-2	once	TGTGCCAGCAGCCCCCATACAGGGAACTATGGCTACACCTTC	CASSPHTGNYGYTF
.	TRBV7-2	TRBJ1-2	few	TGTGCCAGCAGCTTAAGCCACGGTCTCGGCTATGGCTACACCTTC	CASSLSHGLGYGYTF
.	TRBV5-1	TRBJ1-2	.	TGCGCCAGCAGCCTGGATAGGCAGGTCTATGGCTACACCTTC	CASSLDRQVYGYTF
TRBD1	TRBV11-2	TRBJ2-1	.	TGTGCCAGCAGCAGAAGGAGGACAGGGGGTAACAATGAGCAGTTCTTC	CASSRRRTGGNNEQFF
.	TRBV30	TRBJ2-7	.	TGTGCCTGGAGAAGAACCTTGGGCGTAACCTACGAGCAGTACTTC	CAWRRTLGVTYEQYF
TRBD1	TRBV3-1/TRBV3-2	TRBJ1-2	.	TGTGCCAGCAGCCGGCCGGGACAGGGTCTTGGCTACACCTTC	CASSRPGQGLGYTF
TRBD1	TRBV2	TRBJ1-1	.	TGTGCCAGCAGTGAAGGGGGACAGGGGACAAACACTGAAGCTTTCTTT	CASSEGGQGTNTEAFF